What follows is one T cell receptor (beta chain) and its context. The antigen remains unidentified. The data were taken from a study of T cell repertoires in cytomegalovirus infection. The CDR3 is made up of 16 amino acids. Germline loops: CDR1 MGHRA, CDR2 YSYEKL. The V gene lost 1 base and the J gene lost 4 bases, with 14 bases spanning the gap. Points from the study as a whole: There were carriers of CMV plus the relevant HLA, and cumulative public TCR beta family frequency identified them.

TCRdb called the reads again in MiXCR, with one record for every CDR3 protein. This sample has roughly 500,000 distinct CDR3 sequences; more than 15% occur once, and the top ten carry roughly a quarter. The rearrangement links TRBV4-1 to TRBJ1-5; D remains unclear. The material sequenced was CD8+ T cells from PBMCs. This TCR came from a human donor in good health (CMV status not recorded). Some clones in this sample may be carry-over from other donors' samples. CDR3 DNA sequence: TGCGCCAGCAGCCAAGGAAACTTAAGCGGGAATCAGCCCCAGCATTTT. Residues: CASSQGNLSGNQPQHF.